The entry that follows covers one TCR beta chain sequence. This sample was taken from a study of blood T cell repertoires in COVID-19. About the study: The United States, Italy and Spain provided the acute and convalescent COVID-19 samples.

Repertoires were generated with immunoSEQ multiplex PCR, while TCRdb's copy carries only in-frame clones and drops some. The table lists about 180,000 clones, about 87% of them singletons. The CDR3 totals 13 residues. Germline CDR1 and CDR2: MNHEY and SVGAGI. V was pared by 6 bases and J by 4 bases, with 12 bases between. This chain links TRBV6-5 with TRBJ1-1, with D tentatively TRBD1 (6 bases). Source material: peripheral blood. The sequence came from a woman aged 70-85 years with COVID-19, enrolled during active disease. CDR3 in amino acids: CASSFTGSTEAFF. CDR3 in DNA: TGTGCCAGCAGCTTCACAGGGAGCACTGAAGCTTTCTTT.